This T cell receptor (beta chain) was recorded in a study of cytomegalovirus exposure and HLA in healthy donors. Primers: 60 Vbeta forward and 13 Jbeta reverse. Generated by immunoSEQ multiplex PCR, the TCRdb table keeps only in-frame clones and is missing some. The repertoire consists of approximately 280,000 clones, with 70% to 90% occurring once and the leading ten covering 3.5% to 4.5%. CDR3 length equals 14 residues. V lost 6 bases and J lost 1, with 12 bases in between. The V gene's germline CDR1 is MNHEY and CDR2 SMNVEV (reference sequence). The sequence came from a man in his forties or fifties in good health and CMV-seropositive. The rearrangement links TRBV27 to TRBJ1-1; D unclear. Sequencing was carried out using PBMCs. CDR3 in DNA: TGTGCCAGCAGATCGGTCACTCGGAACACTGAAGCTTTCTTT. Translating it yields CASRSVTRNTEAFF.